The 19 T cell receptor beta chains listed next were all sequenced from one sample in a study of CD8+CD57+ T cells in acquired aplastic anemia. For CDR3 and TCR beta VDJ profiling, genomic DNA was the template used. MiXCR, run by TCRdb on the reads, gives a single entry per CDR3 protein. The sample lists 100,000 to 150,000 distinct CDR3 sequences, 48% seen once, with about 2.5% in the top ten. Sequencing was performed on sorted CD4+, CD8+, or CD8+CD57+ T cells (not recorded which) from PBMCs. The receptor set was obtained from a human donor in good health, serving as a control.

This chain links TRBV11-1 with TRBJ1-5; tentative D call: TRBD1 (6 bases). The V end lost 1 base, the J end lost 0 bases, and 16 bases lay between the germline ends. This CDR3 spans 18 amino acids. From germline, CDR1 is SGHAT and CDR2 FQDESV (reference sequence). The CDR3 region has the DNA TGTGCCAGCAGCTTAGGTGGCCAGGGGAGACTTAGCAATCAGCCCCAGCATTTT. Its translation is CASSLGGQGRLSNQPQHF.

Regarding this clonotype: The conserved final phenylalanine or tryptophan is absent from the CDR3, which likely points to a read error. The DNA is omitted, as the CDR3 cannot be located on it reliably, and the CDR3 follows TCRdb's listing. J is TRBJ1-4 and V is TRBV5-1; the table assigns TRBD1, which was not confirmed against the DNA. The germline V gene has CDR1 SGHRS and CDR2 YFSETQ. The CDR3 contains 12 residues when both ends are counted. CDR3 protein: CASSLGGTGGHY.

This clonotype has a count of ten or more. The V gene is TRBV6-5, the J gene TRBJ2-1, with 10 nucleotides matching TRBD1. CDR3 size: 14 residues. V was clipped by 2 bases and J by 9 bases; unmatched bases: 4. The germline V gene has CDR1 MNHEY and CDR2 SVGAGI. As DNA, the CDR3 is TGTGCCAGCAGTTACGCGGGACAGGGGACTGAGCAGTTCTTC. This encodes CASSYAGQGTEQFF.

This sequence joins TRBV7-9 and TRBJ2-3; 7 bases are a match to TRBD2. Germline V gene lookup returns CDR1 SEHNR and CDR2 FQNEAQ (reference sequence). The ends lost 6 bases at V and 2 bases at J; junction bases unmatched: 11. The CDR3 has 16 amino acids. CDR3 nucleotides: TGTGCCAGCAGACCTTCTCTTGCGGGGGTCACAGATACGCAGTATTTT. Amino acids: CASRPSLAGVTDTQYF.

Regarding this clonotype: A much larger clone differs from this one at a single base, so this may be a read error. The CDR3 end shows no conserved phenylalanine or tryptophan, and so a read error is likely. V gene TRBV12-3 or TRBV12-4 combines with J gene TRBJ1-1, with D uncertain. The CDR3 consists of 16 residues. V shed 0 bases and J shed 0 bases, with 11 bases lying between them. CDR3 region: CASSLAGSLMNTEAFL. DNA for the CDR3: TGTGCCAGCAGTTTAGCGGGCAGTCTAATGAACACTGAAGCTTTCCTT.

This chain links TRBV11-1 with TRBJ1-5; weak D call: TRBD1 (5 bases). The germline CDR1 and CDR2 sequences are SGHAT and FQDESV (reference sequence). Trimming cost V 4 bases and J 0 bases, with 13 bases left between them. The CDR3 loop spans 16 amino acids. The CDR3 protein is CASSSPGTDSNQPQHF. The DNA of the CDR3 is TGTGCCAGCAGCTCACCCGGGACGGATAGCAATCAGCCCCAGCATTTT.

This chain uses TRBV10-3 with TRBJ2-3; TRBD1 aligns across 8 bases. This CDR3 is 16 amino acids long. With 3 bases clipped from V and 0 bases from J, the junction kept 5 bases outside the gene matches. Germline V gives CDR1 ENHRY, CDR2 SYGVKD. The CDR3 loop reads CAISEYRGASTDTQYF. CDR3 coding DNA: TGTGCCATCAGTGAATACAGGGGGGCTAGCACAGATACGCAGTATTTT.

The sample holds a few counts of this clonotype. The chain joins TRBV25-1 to TRBJ2-5; maybe TRBD1 (5 bases). The CDR3 runs to 12 residues. V lost 3 bases to trimming and J lost 13 bases, with 15 bases between them. Looked up from germline, CDR1 is MGHDK and CDR2 is SYGVNS. The CDR3 is CASSDRQRLPYF. The CDR3 DNA sequence: TGTGCCAGCAGTGACCGACAGAGACTTCCGTACTTC.

Only a few counts were recorded for this clonotype. Since a much larger clone is just one base distant, this may be a read error. This rearrangement joins TRBV20-1 to TRBJ1-4; D remains ambiguous. The V end was cut by 5 bases, the J end by 3 bases, with 10 bases between. CDR1 is DFQATT, CDR2 SNEGSKA, per germline (reference sequence). This CDR3 has 13 amino acids. The chain's CDR3 is CSARPAANEKLFF. Written as DNA, the CDR3 is TGCAGTGCTCGACCAGCAGCTAATGAAAAACTGTTTTTT.

This clonotype was recorded at least ten times. J is TRBJ2-5 and V is TRBV7-7; TRBD2 aligns across 7 bases. V was clipped by 8 bases and J by 2 bases; unmatched bases: 11. CDR3 size: 15 residues. Germline CDR1 reads SSHAT; CDR2 reads FNYEAQ (reference sequence). The CDR3 is CASVQEGLLQETQYF. CDR3 coding DNA: TGTGCCAGCGTACAAGAGGGACTACTTCAAGAGACCCAGTACTTC.

V and J are TRBV6-2 or TRBV6-3 and TRBJ1-1, with 7 positions matching TRBD1. Germline values: CDR1 MNHEY, CDR2 SVGEGT. V gave up 5 bases and J gave up 0 bases; unmatched junction bases: 6. CDR3 size: 15 residues. The CDR3 sequence is CASSKPGTVNTEAFF. CDR3 nucleotides: TGTGCCAGCAGTAAACCCGGGACAGTGAACACTGAAGCTTTCTTT.

This clonotype was counted ten times or more. This chain's CDR3 is CASSRDDSNQPQHF. The CDR3 DNA follows: TGTGCCAGCAGCCGAGACGATAGCAATCAGCCCCAGCATTTT. V gene TRBV6-1 combines with J gene TRBJ1-5; D is uncertain. From germline, CDR1 is MNHNS and CDR2 SASEGT. V was trimmed by 6 bases and J by 0 bases, leaving 9 bases between them. The CDR3 is made up of 14 amino acids.

The gene calls are TRBV6-2 or TRBV6-3 and TRBJ2-5; 13 bases agree with TRBD2. V lost 6 bases and J lost 6; bases outside the gene matches: 7. In germline, CDR1 is MNHEY, CDR2 SVGEGT. This CDR3 region has 15 residues. Here the CDR3 reads CASRGTSGDRKTQYF. The CDR3 coding sequence is TGTGCCAGCAGGGGGACTAGCGGGGATAGGAAGACCCAGTACTTC.

The chain recombines TRBV20-1 with TRBJ2-7; tentative D call: TRBD1 (7 bases). CDR3 size: 12 residues. The germline gives CDR1 DFQATT, CDR2 SNEGSKA (reference sequence). V shed 6 bases and J shed 5 bases, with 14 bases lying between them. In DNA form, the CDR3 reads TGCAGTGCGGAAGGGGGCGGGAACGAGCAGTACTTC. It is translated as CSAEGGGNEQYF.

This clonotype showed up just a few times. This chain connects TRBV19 to TRBJ2-1, with 10 bases fitting TRBD1. Germline V lookup: CDR1 LNHDA, CDR2 SQIVND (reference sequence). The CDR3 contains 17 residues. V lost 0 bases to trimming and J lost 4 bases; unmatched junction nucleotides: 6. The CDR3 nucleotides are TGTGCCAGTAGTATAGAATGGACAGGGGGTAGGTACAATGAGCAGTTCTTC. Amino acid sequence: CASSIEWTGGRYNEQFF.

The CDR3 spells CASSSRQSSIYGYTF. CDR3 DNA: TGTGCCAGCAGCTCAAGACAGTCTTCCATCTATGGCTACACCTTC. The J gene is TRBJ1-2, the V gene TRBV11-2; tentatively, D is TRBD1 (5 bases). V was pared by 4 bases and J by 4 bases, with 16 bases between. CDR1 and CDR2 from the germline V gene are SGHAT and FQNNGV. This CDR3 spans 15 amino acids.

This clonotype was found once. Germline is not matched at one junction end, which may reflect a read error. The genes are TRBV10-3 and TRBJ2-7; TRBD1 aligns across 9 bases. Germline V lookup: CDR1 ENHRY, CDR2 SYGVKD. The CDR3 is 13 amino acids. The CDR3 DNA reads TGTGCCATCAAGGGACAGGGCCCCTACGGGCAGCACTTC. Translated: CAIKGQGPYGQHF.

There are many counts of this clonotype. This sequence joins TRBV7-9 and TRBJ1-2; D is unresolved. Trimming removed 7 bases from V and 4 bases from J, with 7 bases in between. Germline V gives CDR1 SEHNR, CDR2 FQNEAQ (reference sequence). The CDR3 consists of 11 residues. CDR3 bases: TGTGCCAGCATGTTTGGCTATGGCTACACCTTC. This encodes CASMFGYGYTF.

The chain links TRBV6-5 to TRBJ1-2; 7 bases are shared with TRBD1. The CDR3 consists of 15 residues. CDR1 and CDR2 from the germline V gene are MNHEY and SVGAGI. V lost 2 bases to trimming and J lost 3 bases; unmatched junction nucleotides: 6. The CDR3 bases are TGTGCCAGCAGTTACGAGGGACAGCGACACTATGGCTACACCTTC. This gives the protein CASSYEGQRHYGYTF.